This section outlines one T cell receptor beta chain sequence together with its context. There is no known antigen for this receptor. Base qualities are not recorded, but no much larger clone differs from it by a single base. The immunoSEQ platform was used to carry out deep TCRbeta sequencing. Regarding the original processing steps: Only productive rearrangements were exported from the immunoSEQ Analyzer for further analysis. Bulk TCRbeta clonotypes were assigned T cell phenotypes by matching to single-cell RNA+TCR-seq clones sharing the same TCRbeta sequence. Using bulk TCR sequencing data, clone enrichment in tumor was calculated by dividing a clone's tumor frequency by the same clone's PBMC frequency. GLIPH was used to sort TCRs into specificity groups, which are clusters of distinct TCRs that likely recognize common antigens through shared CDR3 motifs. As stored in TCRdb, this immuneACCESS dataset retains in-frame rearrangements with V and J assigned. A fraction of the clones does not appear; measured against another copy, unresolved V genes explain less than half of the discrepancy, and the remainder lacks a known reason. That table is the source of V, J and clone size, and D and trimming were worked out from the DNA. The sample records about 25,000 clones, around four fifths of which are singletons. Clones ranked in the top ten supply approximately 12% of the sample.

The data stem from a study of T cells in tumors after PD-1 blockade (dated by TCRdb to about 2019). With respect to the entire study: Patients with prior checkpoint blockade, systemic immunosuppressant use, or recent radiotherapy or other anti-cancer therapy within 4 weeks were excluded. Paired single-cell RNA and TCR sequencing was performed on site-matched tumors from BCC or SCC patients before and after anti-PD-1 therapy. Patients were treated with either pembrolizumab 200 mg every 3 weeks or cemiplimab 350 mg every 2 weeks. To compare clonotypes in blood versus tumor, bulk TCR sequencing was run on fewer than 11 peripheral blood samples drawn from 5 patients. While on anti-PD-1 treatment, some of the patients also continued taking daily vismodegib 150 mg. RECIST version 1.1 was used to assess clinical response. Peripheral blood samples averaged approximately 110,000 TCR templates (range 24,679-257,772) and 35,000 to 45,000 unique clonotypes. The study at large found these results: The source of novel T cell clones was not identified and could include lymphoid organs or rare unexpanded clones within the tumor or its periphery. Roughly two fifths of tumor TCR clonotypes were detected in blood, and some novel exhausted tumor clones were observed in pre-treatment blood, which was taken as suggesting peripheral recruitment.

The sample's time point label, in plain terms: after anti-PD-1 therapy. Genomic DNA extracted from tumor biopsies or peripheral blood was used for bulk TCRbeta sequencing, with input ranging from roughly 600 ng to 6,004 ng. Every patient had histologically proven advanced or metastatic basal or squamous cell carcinoma and was a poor candidate for surgical resection. The basal cell carcinoma cohort was made up of fewer than 13 patients, and bulk tumor TCR sequencing was performed for seven or eight of these patients. The germline V gene yields SGHVS for CDR1 and FNYEAQ for CDR2. Germline trimming amounts to 1 base on V and 9 bases on J, with 9 as the count of junction bases outside the gene matches. From the cysteine up to the phenylalanine, the CDR3 has a length of 16 residues. The CDR3 DNA has 48 bases and is translated from base 1.

Recombination linked TRBV7-6 to TRBJ1-6; TRBD1 matches 7 bases in the middle. The sequence was obtained from a human donor with basal cell carcinoma. Sequencing was performed on PBMCs, taken after anti-PD-1 treatment. CDR3 loop: CASSLEQGLGGSPLHF. The DNA sequence reads TGTGCCAGCAGCTTAGAACAGGGGTTGGGAGGTTCACCCCTCCACTTT.